Listed below are T cell receptor beta chains from one sample, sequenced in a study of regulatory dendritic cells for organ transplantation. Their target antigens are unknown. The assay was immunoSEQ multiplex PCR, and TCRdb's table has in-frame clones only and misses some. The data contain more than 9,000 clones, approximately 80% of them singletons. Sequencing was done on a sample of memory CD4+ T cells from blood cultured with dendritic cells. Source of these receptors: a human donor in good health. The CDR3 runs from the conserved cysteine through the conserved F or W. Fields, in order: V gene, D gene, clone size, J gene, CDR3 protein, CDR3 DNA. D genes are given only for firm matches. Not all rows give a size; the values are once, few, many and, for expanded clones, a class.

V gene: TRBV6-5; D gene: TRBD2; clone size: once; J gene: TRBJ2-1; CDR3 protein: CASSYPLAGAEQFF; CDR3 DNA: TGTGCCAGCAGTTACCCACTAGCGGGGGCTGAGCAGTTCTTC
V gene: TRBV18; D gene: TRBD1; clone size: .; J gene: TRBJ2-3; CDR3 protein: CASSPGQGGTDTQYF; CDR3 DNA: TGTGCCAGCTCACCCGGACAGGGGGGAACAGATACGCAGTATTTT
V gene: TRBV2; D gene: .; clone size: few; J gene: TRBJ1-2; CDR3 protein: CASSLRGGYGYTF; CDR3 DNA: TGTGCCAGCAGCTTGCGGGGGGGCTATGGCTACACCTTC
V gene: TRBV28; D gene: .; clone size: once; J gene: TRBJ1-5; CDR3 protein: CASSLDSNQPQHF; CDR3 DNA: TGTGCCAGCAGTTTAGATAGCAATCAGCCCCAGCATTTT
V gene: TRBV6-5; D gene: TRBD1; clone size: .; J gene: TRBJ2-7; CDR3 protein: CASSSGTGYHEQYF; CDR3 DNA: TGTGCCAGCAGTTCGGGGACAGGGTACCACGAGCAGTACTTC
V gene: TRBV2; D gene: .; clone size: .; J gene: TRBJ2-1; CDR3 protein: CASSEVRVGSEQFF; CDR3 DNA: TGTGCCAGCAGTGAGGTCCGGGTGGGGAGTGAGCAGTTCTTC
V gene: TRBV9; D gene: TRBD1; clone size: .; J gene: TRBJ1-2; CDR3 protein: CASSVRDRGQNYGYTF; CDR3 DNA: TGTGCCAGCAGCGTACGAGACAGGGGCCAGAACTATGGCTACACCTTC
V gene: TRBV2; D gene: TRBD2; clone size: few; J gene: TRBJ2-1; CDR3 protein: CASSARTSGGAGYNEQFF; CDR3 DNA: TGTGCCAGCAGTGCCCGGACTAGCGGGGGGGCTGGGTACAATGAGCAGTTCTTC
V gene: TRBV4-3; D gene: .; clone size: once; J gene: TRBJ1-5; CDR3 protein: CASSQDWNQPQHF; CDR3 DNA: TGCGCCAGCAGCCAAGACTGGAATCAGCCCCAGCATTTT
V gene: TRBV27; D gene: TRBD2; clone size: .; J gene: TRBJ2-2; CDR3 protein: CASTQIAGGVTGELFF; CDR3 DNA: TGTGCCAGCACCCAGATAGCGGGAGGGGTTACCGGGGAGCTGTTTTTT
V gene: TRBV18; D gene: .; clone size: few; J gene: TRBJ1-1; CDR3 protein: CASSLDTEAFF; CDR3 DNA: TGTGCCAGCTCACTAGACACTGAAGCTTTCTTT
V gene: TRBV9; D gene: .; clone size: .; J gene: TRBJ2-7; CDR3 protein: CASSVGVKTYEQYF; CDR3 DNA: TGTGCCAGCAGCGTAGGGGTGAAAACCTACGAGCAGTACTTC
V gene: TRBV19; D gene: TRBD1; clone size: few; J gene: TRBJ1-6; CDR3 protein: CASSQTGSPPLHF; CDR3 DNA: TGTGCCAGTAGCCAGACAGGGTCCCCACCCCTCCACTTT
V gene: TRBV6-6; D gene: .; clone size: .; J gene: TRBJ1-1; CDR3 protein: CASIKGGTLNTEAFF; CDR3 DNA: TGTGCCAGCATCAAGGGAGGGACTTTGAACACTGAAGCTTTCTTT
V gene: TRBV7-2; D gene: .; clone size: .; J gene: TRBJ2-5; CDR3 protein: CASSLARSFETQYF; CDR3 DNA: TGTGCCAGCAGCTTAGCGCGGTCTTTTGAGACCCAGTACTTC
V gene: TRBV2; D gene: .; clone size: .; J gene: TRBJ1-2; CDR3 protein: CASSETGLTNLYGYTF; CDR3 DNA: TGTGCCAGCAGTGAAACAGGGTTGACTAACCTTTATGGCTACACCTTC
V gene: TRBV2; D gene: .; clone size: .; J gene: TRBJ2-3; CDR3 protein: CASMAPSTDTQYF; CDR3 DNA: TGTGCCAGCATGGCCCCAAGCACAGATACGCAGTATTTT
V gene: TRBV7-8; D gene: .; clone size: .; J gene: TRBJ1-5; CDR3 protein: CASSLGTGNSNQPQHF; CDR3 DNA: TGTGCCAGCAGCTTAGGGACCGGAAATAGCAATCAGCCCCAGCATTTT
V gene: TRBV6-6; D gene: TRBD1; clone size: .; J gene: TRBJ2-2; CDR3 protein: CASQGQGNTGELFF; CDR3 DNA: TGTGCCAGCCAGGGACAGGGGAACACCGGGGAGCTGTTTTTT
V gene: TRBV28; D gene: .; clone size: .; J gene: TRBJ2-1; CDR3 protein: CASSPGGAHRNEQFF; CDR3 DNA: TGTGCCAGCAGCCCCGGAGGGGCCCACCGCAATGAGCAGTTCTTC
V gene: TRBV2; D gene: .; clone size: .; J gene: TRBJ2-7; CDR3 protein: CASSATGYEQYF; CDR3 DNA: TGTGCCAGCAGCGCTACAGGTTACGAGCAGTACTTC
V gene: TRBV7-6; D gene: .; clone size: .; J gene: TRBJ1-1; CDR3 protein: CASSLRQNTEAFF; CDR3 DNA: TGTGCCAGCAGCTTGAGACAAAACACTGAAGCTTTCTTT
V gene: TRBV7-9; D gene: TRBD2; clone size: .; J gene: TRBJ2-1; CDR3 protein: CASSPSGRAHNEQFF; CDR3 DNA: TGTGCCAGCAGTCCTAGCGGGAGGGCCCACAATGAGCAGTTCTTC
V gene: TRBV7-9; D gene: .; clone size: .; J gene: TRBJ2-7; CDR3 protein: CASSLRDAAYEQYF; CDR3 DNA: TGTGCCAGCAGCCTCCGGGACGCAGCCTACGAGCAGTACTTC
V gene: TRBV27; D gene: .; clone size: .; J gene: TRBJ2-5; CDR3 protein: CASSSFQGRETQYF; CDR3 DNA: TGTGCCAGCAGTTCCTTCCAGGGTCGAGAGACCCAGTACTTC
V gene: TRBV19; D gene: TRBD1; clone size: .; J gene: TRBJ1-6; CDR3 protein: CASSPPGQRNSPLHF; CDR3 DNA: TGTGCCAGTAGTCCACCGGGACAGCGTAATTCACCCCTCCACTTT
V gene: TRBV7-6; D gene: .; clone size: few; J gene: TRBJ1-3; CDR3 protein: CASSSTGNTIYF; CDR3 DNA: TGTGCCAGCAGCTCAACGGGAAACACCATATATTTT
V gene: TRBV2; D gene: .; clone size: .; J gene: TRBJ1-2; CDR3 protein: CASSVMADGGEGGYTF; CDR3 DNA: TGTGCCAGCAGTGTTATGGCTGACGGGGGCGAGGGTGGCTACACCTTC
V gene: TRBV6-5; D gene: .; clone size: .; J gene: TRBJ2-7; CDR3 protein: CASSPGAGPYEQYF; CDR3 DNA: TGTGCCAGCAGCCCAGGAGCTGGACCCTACGAGCAGTACTTC
V gene: TRBV27; D gene: TRBD1; clone size: .; J gene: TRBJ1-2; CDR3 protein: CASSLYGTGTGKDYGYTF; CDR3 DNA: TGTGCCAGCAGTTTATACGGGACAGGGACAGGGAAGGACTATGGCTACACCTTC
V gene: TRBV27; D gene: .; clone size: .; J gene: TRBJ2-5; CDR3 protein: CASSLRPPLYQETQYF; CDR3 DNA: TGTGCCAGCAGTTTAAGACCCCCCTTGTACCAAGAGACCCAGTACTTC
V gene: TRBV10-2; D gene: TRBD1; clone size: .; J gene: TRBJ1-5; CDR3 protein: CASSESGGRNQPQHF; CDR3 DNA: TGCGCCAGCAGTGAGTCAGGGGGCAGGAATCAGCCCCAGCATTTT
V gene: TRBV7-6; D gene: TRBD1; clone size: .; J gene: TRBJ2-1; CDR3 protein: CASSLGRQGGYNEQFF; CDR3 DNA: TGTGCCAGCAGCTTGGGTAGACAGGGGGGCTACAATGAGCAGTTCTTC
V gene: TRBV27; D gene: TRBD2; clone size: .; J gene: TRBJ2-7; CDR3 protein: CASRRAGTSATYEQYF; CDR3 DNA: TGTGCCAGCAGACGCGCTGGGACTAGCGCCACCTACGAGCAGTACTTC
V gene: TRBV6-5; D gene: .; clone size: .; J gene: TRBJ2-2; CDR3 protein: CASKNELNTGELFF; CDR3 DNA: TGTGCCAGCAAGAACGAGTTGAACACCGGGGAGCTGTTTTTT
V gene: TRBV4-3; D gene: .; clone size: .; J gene: TRBJ2-6; CDR3 protein: CASSQDSSSGANVLTF; CDR3 DNA: TGCGCCAGCAGCCAGGACAGCAGCTCTGGGGCCAACGTCCTGACTTTC
V gene: TRBV7-2; D gene: .; clone size: .; J gene: TRBJ2-1; CDR3 protein: CASSPALPRGHEQFF; CDR3 DNA: TGTGCCAGCAGCCCAGCCCTACCTAGGGGTCATGAGCAGTTCTTC
V gene: TRBV4-1; D gene: .; clone size: .; J gene: TRBJ1-1; CDR3 protein: CASSHTPGENAPAFF; CDR3 DNA: TGCGCCAGCAGCCATACCCCGGGGGAGAACGCCCCCGCTTTCTTT
V gene: TRBV9; D gene: TRBD1; clone size: .; J gene: TRBJ2-4; CDR3 protein: CASSVDPGDRVSVAKNIQYF; CDR3 DNA: TGTGCCAGCAGCGTAGATCCGGGGGACAGGGTGTCTGTGGCCAAAAACATTCAGTACTTC
V gene: TRBV5-4; D gene: .; clone size: .; J gene: TRBJ2-3; CDR3 protein: CASSLKREDTQYF; CDR3 DNA: TGTGCCAGCAGCTTGAAAAGGGAGGATACGCAGTATTTT
V gene: TRBV19; D gene: .; clone size: .; J gene: TRBJ2-7; CDR3 protein: CASSDYHGGEQYF; CDR3 DNA: TGTGCCAGTAGTGACTATCACGGTGGCGAGCAGTACTTC
V gene: TRBV6-5; D gene: TRBD2; clone size: once; J gene: TRBJ2-7; CDR3 protein: CASSYSGRMNEQYF; CDR3 DNA: TGTGCCAGCAGTTACAGCGGGAGGATGAACGAGCAGTACTTC
V gene: TRBV6-6; D gene: .; clone size: few; J gene: TRBJ2-2; CDR3 protein: CASTLLGAGELFF; CDR3 DNA: TGTGCCAGCACCTTACTAGGTGCCGGGGAGCTGTTTTTT
V gene: TRBV2; D gene: TRBD1; clone size: .; J gene: TRBJ2-5; CDR3 protein: CASSETGVGQETQYF; CDR3 DNA: TGTGCCAGCAGTGAAACAGGGGTGGGGCAAGAGACCCAGTACTTC
V gene: TRBV10-1; D gene: .; clone size: .; J gene: TRBJ2-1; CDR3 protein: CASSESGLEEQFF; CDR3 DNA: TGCGCCAGCAGTGAGTCGGGGCTAGAAGAGCAGTTCTTC
V gene: TRBV4-2; D gene: TRBD2; clone size: .; J gene: TRBJ2-5; CDR3 protein: CASSRGGAGETQYF; CDR3 DNA: TGTGCCAGCAGCCGCGGGGGGGCTGGAGAGACCCAGTACTTC
V gene: TRBV10-3; D gene: .; clone size: .; J gene: TRBJ1-1; CDR3 protein: CAISDRVNTEAFF; CDR3 DNA: TGTGCCATCAGTGATCGGGTGAACACTGAAGCTTTCTTT
V gene: TRBV5-1; D gene: TRBD2; clone size: .; J gene: TRBJ2-7; CDR3 protein: CASSPVAGGHQVGYEQYF; CDR3 DNA: TGCGCCAGCAGCCCGGTAGCGGGAGGCCACCAGGTGGGCTACGAGCAGTACTTC
V gene: TRBV21-1; D gene: .; clone size: .; J gene: TRBJ2-5; CDR3 protein: CASSNRTGTGGETQYF; CDR3 DNA: TGTGCCAGCAGCAACCGGACCGGGACGGGAGGGGAGACCCAGTACTTC
V gene: TRBV2; D gene: TRBD1; clone size: .; J gene: TRBJ2-5; CDR3 protein: CASTGDKQTQYF; CDR3 DNA: TGTGCCAGTACAGGGGATAAACAGACCCAGTACTTC
V gene: TRBV19; D gene: .; clone size: .; J gene: TRBJ2-7; CDR3 protein: CASSLRATYEQYF; CDR3 DNA: TGTGCCAGTAGTCTAAGAGCGACATACGAGCAGTACTTC
V gene: TRBV4-3; D gene: .; clone size: .; J gene: TRBJ1-2; CDR3 protein: CASSQEHGGYGYTF; CDR3 DNA: TGCGCCAGCAGCCAAGAGCACGGGGGCTATGGCTACACCTTC
V gene: TRBV11-2; D gene: .; clone size: .; J gene: TRBJ2-5; CDR3 protein: CASSSYTYQETQYF; CDR3 DNA: TGTGCCAGCAGCTCCTATACGTACCAAGAGACCCAGTACTTC
V gene: TRBV4-2; D gene: TRBD2; clone size: .; J gene: TRBJ2-1; CDR3 protein: CASSSRTSGNNEQFF; CDR3 DNA: TGTGCCAGCAGCTCTCGCACTAGCGGGAACAATGAGCAGTTCTTC